This T cell receptor (beta chain) was profiled in a study of identifying expanded T cells in peripheral blood. The CDR3 length is 13 residues. CDR1 and CDR2 (germline): MNHEY, SVGAGI. V lost 4 bases to trimming and J lost 7 bases, with 14 bases between them. The repertoire was sequenced with immunoSEQ multiplex PCR; TCRdb's copy has only in-frame clones and lacks some. The sample has 50,000 to 75,000 clones; around 87% are singletons. Details on this clone: Its target is unknown.

Study observations and caveats: Roughly 1.2 clones differed between technical replicates, versus about 15 and 19 over time. Across healthy donors, higher total template counts meant significantly greater roughly two-week count variance.

Collection occurred without any documented infections or immune events in donors. The rearrangement links TRBV6-5 to TRBJ2-7, with D possibly being TRBD2 (6 bases). The clonotype originates from a person aged 18 to 69 in good health. The sequencing sample was made of blood. CDR3 loop: CASSWEAAGEQYF. The CDR3 DNA follows: TGTGCCAGCAGTTGGGAGGCGGCGGGAGAGCAGTACTTC.